The 29 T cell receptor beta chains given below trace back to one sample, sequenced in a study of blood T cell repertoires in COVID-19 (dated by TCRdb to 2018 to 2020). Library method: the immunoSEQ multiplex PCR assay. The table was pulled from immuneACCESS by TCRdb, which kept in-frame rearrangements only. Such tables lose some clones; where checked, under half of the loss comes from unresolved V genes, and the rest has no known cause. The sample has under 500,000 clones on record, 80% to 90% of them singletons. The ten most abundant clones make up around 4.5% of the sample. Sequenced: peripheral blood. Receptor source: a woman aged 25 to 39 with acute or convalescent COVID-19.

The chain recombines TRBV11-2 with TRBJ2-7; 7 bases are shared with TRBD1. Germline-derived CDR1 and CDR2 are SGHAT and FQNNGV. The length of the CDR3 is 15 residues. The J segment lost 3 bases and the V segment lost 2 bases, leaving 7 bases of the junction unmatched. CDR3 in DNA: TGTGCCAGCAGCTTAAGGACAGGCACGGGCTACGAGCAGTACTTC. Translation gives CASSLRTGTGYEQYF. The full variable domain, completed using reference TRBV11-2 and TRBJ2-7, is EAGVAQSPRYKIIEKRQSVAFWCNPISGHATLYWYQQILGQGPKLLIQFQNNGVVDDSQLPKDRFSAERLKGVDSTLKIQPAKLEDSAVYLCASSLRTGTGYEQYFGPGTRLTVT.

This rearrangement joins TRBV28 to TRBJ1-5; TRBD1 agrees at 9 bases. Losses at the gene ends were 6 bases for V and 6 bases for J; bases not matched to a gene: 12. The CDR3 runs 16 residues. Germline V gene data show CDR1 as MDHEN and CDR2 as SYDVKM. This chain's CDR3 is CASSLDRGGLSQPQHF. Written as DNA, the CDR3 is TGTGCCAGCAGCCTGGACAGGGGAGGGCTATCTCAGCCCCAGCATTTT.

The rearrangement joins TRBV5-1 to TRBJ1-1; D is unresolved. Deletions cut 0 bases from V and 6 bases from J, with 18 bases between. CDR3 length: 16 residues. The germline CDR1 and CDR2 sequences are SGHRS and YFSETQ. The CDR3 spells CASSLDPLILGAEAFF. CDR3 bases: TGCGCCAGCAGCTTGGACCCTCTTATACTAGGCGCTGAAGCTTTCTTT.

The V gene is TRBV28, the J gene TRBJ1-2, with 10 bases fitting TRBD1. V lost 6 bases, J lost 5 bases, and 9 bases stayed unmatched. The length of the CDR3 is 15 residues. Per the germline V gene, CDR1 is MDHEN and CDR2 is SYDVKM. Here the CDR3 DNA reads TGTGCCAGCAGGGATAGGGTGGGACAGGGGTATGGCTACACCTTC. Protein product: CASRDRVGQGYGYTF.

V and J are TRBV4-2 and TRBJ1-2; D remains unclear. The germline CDR1 and CDR2 sequences are LGHNA and YNFKEQ. The germline V and J ends were trimmed by 4 bases and 0 bases, with 18 bases remaining between them. The CDR3 spans 17 residues. The CDR3 DNA reads as TGTGCCAGCAGCCTCCCCCCGGGATCAGCCCCTAACTATGGCTACACCTTC. It encodes CASSLPPGSAPNYGYTF.

The genes are TRBV30 and TRBJ2-1; no definite D call. The ends were cut back, 3 bases at V and 4 bases at J, with 10 bases in the middle. CDR3 length: 13 residues. In germline, CDR1 is GTSNPN, CDR2 SVGIG (reference sequence). CDR3 residues: CAWREHEYNEQFF. CDR3 DNA: TGTGCCTGGAGGGAGCATGAATACAATGAGCAGTTCTTC.

The V call is TRBV5-1, the J call TRBJ2-5; 9 bases are shared with TRBD1. CDR3 length equals 16 residues. V gave up 4 bases and J gave up 1 base; unmatched junction bases: 8. Looked up from germline, CDR1 is SGHRS and CDR2 is YFSETQ. The CDR3 reads CASSTQLGQGQETQYF. The CDR3 DNA sequence: TGCGCCAGCAGCACCCAACTGGGACAGGGCCAAGAGACCCAGTACTTC.

The rearrangement uses TRBV5-1 and TRBJ2-5, with 7 positions matching TRBD1. This CDR3 is 14 amino acids long. The V segment lost 0 bases and the J segment 3 bases; nucleotides outside the gene matches: 2. Germline V CDR1 and CDR2: SGHRS, YFSETQ. The CDR3 is CASSLETGEETQYF. In nucleotides, the CDR3 is TGCGCCAGCAGCTTGGAAACAGGGGAAGAGACCCAGTACTTC.

The V call is TRBV10-3, the J call TRBJ1-1, with 7 bases identical to TRBD1. V was pared by 2 bases and J by 4 bases, with 4 bases of the junction left unmatched. Germline V lookup: CDR1 ENHRY, CDR2 SYGVKD. The CDR3 is 14 residues long. CDR3 amino acids: CAISERQGVTEAFF. CDR3 DNA sequence: TGTGCCATCAGTGAGAGACAGGGTGTCACTGAAGCTTTCTTT.

J is TRBJ1-1 and V is TRBV6-1; D call uncertain. Germline V CDR1 and CDR2: MNHNS, SASEGT. V lost 2 bases to trimming and J lost 2 bases, with 27 bases between them. CDR3 length equals 20 residues. Here the CDR3 reads CASSEKPLRNLRILNTEAFF. The CDR3 DNA reads TGTGCCAGCAGTGAAAAACCGCTGCGGAACTTAAGAATATTAAACACTGAAGCTTTCTTT.

The CDR3 bases are TGTGCCAGCAGCCAGCAGGGTAGGATCGCTGAAGCTTTCTTT. Translation gives CASSQQGRIAEAFF. The chain carries TRBV4-2 and TRBJ1-1; D possibly corresponds to TRBD1 (5 bases). The CDR3 has 14 residues. V lost 3 bases, J lost 6 bases, and 14 bases lay in between. Germline V gene lookup returns CDR1 LGHNA and CDR2 YNFKEQ.

This clone was found a few times. V usage is TRBV6-1 and J usage is TRBJ1-2, with D maybe TRBD1 (5 bases). The V gene's germline CDR1 is MNHNS and CDR2 SASEGT. This CDR3 has 14 residues. V was pared by 1 base and J by 6 bases, with 12 bases between. The CDR3 spells CASSEDRGNDGYTF. The CDR3 DNA follows: TGTGCCAGCAGTGAAGATCGGGGGAACGATGGCTACACCTTC.

The chain links TRBV24-1 to TRBJ1-4, with a weak D call TRBD1 (6 bases). The CDR3 loop spans 17 amino acids. The germline CDR1 and CDR2 sequences are KGHDR and SFDVKD. The ends were cut back, 3 bases at V and 6 bases at J, with 19 bases in the middle. CDR3 region: CATSDTDRSAKYEKLFF. CDR3 DNA: TGTGCCACCAGTGATACTGACAGGTCCGCGAAATATGAAAAACTGTTTTTT.

CDR3 sequence: CASSQPWDTRYEQYF. CDR3 nucleotides: TGTGCCAGCAGCCAACCGTGGGACACCCGCTACGAGCAGTACTTC. This chain links TRBV3-1 (or the pseudogene TRBV3-2) with TRBJ2-7, with a tentative D call TRBD1 (6 bases). The length of the CDR3 is 15 residues. V was clipped by 2 bases and J by 3 bases, with 14 bases between them. Germline assignment: CDR1 LGHDT and CDR2 YNNKEL (reference sequence).

In this sample, this clone turned up many times. The chain carries TRBV2 and TRBJ2-1; TRBD2 matches 9 bases. This CDR3 is 13 amino acids long. V was clipped by 7 bases and J by 7 bases; unmatched bases: 5. Per germline, CDR1 SNHLY and CDR2 FYNNEI. The CDR3 here is CASKRGAENEQFF. The CDR3 bases are TGTGCCAGCAAGCGGGGGGCCGAAAATGAGCAGTTCTTC.

The rearrangement uses TRBV27 and TRBJ1-5; 7 positions match TRBD1. The CDR3 has 14 amino acids. V lost 8 bases to trimming and J lost 3 bases; unmatched junction nucleotides: 7. The germline CDR1 and CDR2 sequences are MNHEY and SMNVEV (reference sequence). CDR3 amino acids: CASQDRPLNQPQHF. The CDR3 coding sequence is TGTGCCAGCCAGGACAGGCCTCTCAATCAGCCCCAGCATTTT.

For the CDR3, the DNA is TGCGCCAGCAGCTTGGCCGGAAGGAGTTCCCATGGCTACACCTTC. This codes for CASSLAGRSSHGYTF. This chain uses TRBV5-1 with TRBJ1-2; D remains unclear. This CDR3 has 15 amino acids. Germline V lookup: CDR1 SGHRS, CDR2 YFSETQ. V gave up 0 bases and J gave up 6 bases, with 15 bases separating them.

The genes are TRBV11-1 and TRBJ1-2; 8 nucleotides line up with TRBD1. Looked up from germline, CDR1 is SGHAT and CDR2 is FQDESV (reference sequence). The V segment lost 2 bases and the J segment 0 bases; nucleotides outside the gene matches: 2. The CDR3 loop spans 15 amino acids. Here the CDR3 reads CASSLNRGTNYGYTF. Written as DNA, the CDR3 is TGTGCCAGCAGCTTAAACAGGGGGACTAACTATGGCTACACCTTC.

V usage is TRBV2 and J usage is TRBJ1-5, with a possible D match to TRBD1 (6 bases). The CDR3 runs 15 residues. Germline CDR1 and CDR2: SNHLY and FYNNEI. Trimming shortened V by 6 bases and J by 3 bases, and 15 bases separated the two germline ends. The CDR3 sequence: CASSFWTATNQPQHF. The CDR3 bases are TGTGCCAGCAGCTTCTGGACAGCTACCAATCAGCCCCAGCATTTT.

The chain joins TRBV6-5 to TRBJ1-2; 9 bases match TRBD1. J was trimmed by 8 bases and V by 5 bases; bases with no gene match: 6. The CDR3 has 13 residues. CDR1 is MNHEY and CDR2 is SVGAGI in the germline V gene. CDR3 DNA: TGTGCCAGCAGTCGACACAGGGGGCCGGGCTACACCTTC. Its protein product is CASSRHRGPGYTF.

This clone was picked up one time. The chain couples TRBV2 to TRBJ2-7; no clear D. Germline CDR1 is SNHLY and CDR2 is FYNNEI. The CDR3 length is 11 residues. The V end lost 7 bases, the J end lost 7 bases, and 11 bases lay between the germline ends. The CDR3 region has the DNA TGTGCCAGCACCACAGTTGGAGAGCAGTACTTC. Protein: CASTTVGEQYF.

The chain is built from TRBV25-1 and TRBJ1-2; 9 nucleotides line up with TRBD1. V shed 4 bases and J 3 bases; nucleotides not matched to a gene: 3. This CDR3 is 14 amino acids long. CDR1 and CDR2 from the germline V gene are MGHDK and SYGVNS. CDR3 loop: CASSGDRGDYGYTF. In DNA, the CDR3 is TGTGCCAGCAGTGGCGACAGGGGGGACTATGGCTACACCTTC.

The chain recombines TRBV25-1 with TRBJ1-1; possibly TRBD1 for D (5 bases). Germline lookup yields CDR1 MGHDK and CDR2 SYGVNS. The CDR3 length is 13 residues. V was clipped by 7 bases and J by 5 bases, with 14 bases between them. CDR3: CASTQGGRTEAFF. For the CDR3, the DNA is TGTGCCAGCACCCAGGGAGGGAGGACTGAAGCTTTCTTT.

The V call is TRBV20-1, the J call TRBJ2-7; D might be TRBD1 (5 bases). Germline V gene sequence: CDR1 DFQATT, CDR2 SNEGSKA (reference sequence). V was cut by 3 bases and J by 2 bases, with 8 bases left in between. CDR3 length equals 12 residues. CDR3 nucleotide sequence: TGCAGTGCTAGTTTCAGGGCCTACGAGCAGTACTTC. Translation: CSASFRAYEQYF.

This clone showed up just a few times. The V gene is TRBV5-1, the J gene TRBJ1-3, with D perhaps matching TRBD1 (6 bases). CDR1 is SGHRS and CDR2 is YFSETQ in the germline V gene. With 1 base removed from V and 5 bases from J, the gap between germline ends came to 13 bases. The CDR3 length is 15 residues. The CDR3 reads CASSLPGEVRNTIYF. CDR3 nucleotides: TGCGCCAGCAGCTTGCCAGGGGAAGTTAGAAACACCATATATTTT.

The chain carries TRBV12-3 or TRBV12-4 and TRBJ2-1; D call uncertain. This CDR3 has 13 amino acids. Trimming took off 2 bases at V and 9 bases at J, with 11 bases between the two ends. The CDR3 bases are TGTGCCAGCAGTTTACTTCCTATAAGTGAGCAGTTCTTC. Translated, it gives CASSLLPISEQFF.

This clone was detected only a few times. The same CDR3 also results from other DNA sequences found in this sample. As DNA, the CDR3 is TGTGCCAGCAGTTACCGGGACAGGACTAATGGCTACACCTTC. Amino acid sequence: CASSYRDRTNGYTF. The chain combines TRBV6-5 with TRBJ1-2, with 8 positions matching TRBD1. The CDR3 totals 14 residues. Germline assignment: CDR1 MNHEY and CDR2 SVGAGI. V lost 2 bases to trimming and J lost 6 bases; unmatched junction nucleotides: 5.

CDR3 sequence: CAISGGGSYEQYF. Here the CDR3 DNA reads TGTGCCATCAGTGGGGGCGGTTCCTACGAGCAGTACTTC. The chain recombines TRBV10-3 with TRBJ2-7, with a possible D match to TRBD1 (5 bases). The CDR3 totals 13 residues. Germline-derived CDR1 and CDR2 are ENHRY and SYGVKD. The ends were cut back, 4 bases at V and 1 base at J, with 8 bases in the middle.

In this sample, this clone turned up once. The V call is TRBV11-1, the J call TRBJ1-1, with 7 bases aligning to TRBD1. Germline V gene data show CDR1 as SGHAT and CDR2 as FQDESV (reference sequence). The trim removed 4 bases at V and 0 bases at J, leaving 8 bases unmatched. This CDR3 contains 16 residues. This CDR3 is CASSSDREGLNTEAFF. CDR3 in DNA: TGTGCCAGCAGCTCCGACAGGGAAGGGTTGAACACTGAAGCTTTCTTT.